Shown below are 2 T cell receptor beta chains from a single sample sequenced in a study of OX40 agonist ivuxolimab in advanced cancers. TCRdb's table, derived via immunoSEQ multiplex PCR, lists solely in-frame clones and lacks some. The data show 100,000 or so clones, approximately 90% seen once. Sequences were derived from CD4+ or CD8+ T cells sorted from blood, sampled in a trial of the OX40 agonist ivuxolimab. These receptors were collected from an adult with an advanced solid tumor such as melanoma, head and neck, liver or kidney cancer.

The chain recombines TRBV1 with TRBJ2-7; the table's TRBD1 call for D was not verified on the DNA. TRBV1 is flagged as a pseudogene. The CDR3 loop spans 12 amino acids. CDR3 DNA: TGCACAAAAGACAGGCAACCCTACGAGCAGTACTTC. Translated, it gives CTKDRQPYEQYF.

This clone was observed a handful of times. The chain links TRBV19 to TRBJ2-7; 7 positions match TRBD2. V shed 5 bases, J shed 2 bases, and the junction held 6 bases outside the gene matches. Germline V lookup: CDR1 LNHDA, CDR2 SQIVND (reference sequence). The CDR3 loop spans 14 amino acids. This CDR3 reads CASSRGLPTYEQYF. The CDR3 DNA reads as TGTGCCAGTAGTCGGGGACTACCAACCTACGAGCAGTACTTC. The full variable domain, rest sourced from reference TRBV19 and TRBJ2-7, is DGGITQSPKYLFRKEGQNVTLSCEQNLNHDAMYWYRQDPGQGLRLIYYSQIVNDFQKGDIAEGYSVSREKKESFPLTVTSAQKNPTAFYLCASSRGLPTYEQYFGPGTRLTVT.